Listed here is a single TCR beta chain. Other DNA sequences in this specimen translate into the identical CDR3. These data originate in a study of blood T cell repertoires in COVID-19. Overall study: Specimens from acute and convalescent COVID-19 originated in the United States, Italy and Spain. From T cells, B-cell-depleted T cells, or PBMCs came the material, which was cDNA or gDNA.

Study processing details: Cell counts per sample came from amplifying reference gene primers. Data came from immunoSEQ multiplex PCR; TCRdb stores just in-frame clones and leaves some out. V, J and clone size reflect that table, while D and trimming were determined from the DNA. The sample records about 150,000 clones, about nine tenths being singletons. The receptor's source is an elderly man with acute or convalescent COVID-19. Sequenced input: peripheral blood.

The CDR3 sequence: CASSLAGNTEAFF. The CDR3 region has the DNA TGTGCCAGCAGCTTGGCAGGGAACACTGAAGCTTTCTTT. The V call is TRBV5-4, the J call TRBJ1-1; no clear D gene. V lost 0 bases and J lost 1, with 4 bases in between. This CDR3 spans 13 amino acids. Germline lookup yields CDR1 SGHNT and CDR2 YYREEE (reference sequence).